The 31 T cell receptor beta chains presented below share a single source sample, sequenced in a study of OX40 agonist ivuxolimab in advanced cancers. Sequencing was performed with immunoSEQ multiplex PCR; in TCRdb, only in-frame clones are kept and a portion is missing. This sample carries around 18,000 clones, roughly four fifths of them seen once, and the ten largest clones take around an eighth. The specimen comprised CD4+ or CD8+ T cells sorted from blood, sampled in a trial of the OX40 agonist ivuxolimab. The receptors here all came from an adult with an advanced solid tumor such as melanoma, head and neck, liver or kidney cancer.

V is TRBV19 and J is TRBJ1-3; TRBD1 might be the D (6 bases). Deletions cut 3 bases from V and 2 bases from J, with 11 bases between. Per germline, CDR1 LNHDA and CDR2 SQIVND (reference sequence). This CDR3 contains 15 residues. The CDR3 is CASSISRQAGNTIYF. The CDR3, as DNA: TGTGCCAGTAGTATCTCCCGACAGGCTGGAAACACCATATATTTT.

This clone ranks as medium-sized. The DNA of the CDR3 is TGTGCCAGTCGCGCTGGGAGCTCCTACAATGAGCAGTTCTTC. Translation: CASRAGSSYNEQFF. This sequence joins TRBV7-3 and TRBJ2-1; possibly TRBD2 for D (5 bases). CDR1 SGHTA and CDR2 FQGTGA come from the germline V gene. There are 14 residues in the CDR3. The V end was cut by 9 bases, the J end by 0 bases, with 12 bases between.

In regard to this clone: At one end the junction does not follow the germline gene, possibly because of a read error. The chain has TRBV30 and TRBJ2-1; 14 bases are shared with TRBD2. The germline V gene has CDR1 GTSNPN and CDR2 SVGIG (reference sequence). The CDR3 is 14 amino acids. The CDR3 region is CAWSARLAGGGQLF. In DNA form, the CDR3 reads TGTGCCTGGAGTGCAAGACTAGCGGGGGGGGGCCAGCTCTTC.

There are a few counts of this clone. The CDR3 DNA reads TGTGCCAGCAACCCAGGAGGCGGAGGTAATTCACCCCTCCACTTT. Its translation is CASNPGGGGNSPLHF. The chain couples TRBV2 to TRBJ1-6; no definite D call. The germline CDR1 and CDR2 sequences are SNHLY and FYNNEI. V was shortened by 7 bases and J by 6 bases, with 16 bases between the two germline ends. The CDR3 is made up of 15 amino acids. Combining the CDR3 with reference TRBV2 and TRBJ1-6 gives the whole variable domain EPEVTQTPSHQVTQMGQEVILRCVPISNHLYFYWYRQILGQKVEFLVSFYNNEISEKSEIFDDQFSVERPDGSNFTLKIRSTKLEDSAMYFCASNPGGGGNSPLHFGNGTRLTVT.

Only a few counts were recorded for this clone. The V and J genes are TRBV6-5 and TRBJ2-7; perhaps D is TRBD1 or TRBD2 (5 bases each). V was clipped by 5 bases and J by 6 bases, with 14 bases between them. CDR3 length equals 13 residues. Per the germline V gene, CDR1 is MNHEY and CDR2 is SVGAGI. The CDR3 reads CASSMDGAREQYF. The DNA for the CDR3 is TGTGCCAGCAGTATGGACGGGGCTCGCGAGCAGTACTTC.

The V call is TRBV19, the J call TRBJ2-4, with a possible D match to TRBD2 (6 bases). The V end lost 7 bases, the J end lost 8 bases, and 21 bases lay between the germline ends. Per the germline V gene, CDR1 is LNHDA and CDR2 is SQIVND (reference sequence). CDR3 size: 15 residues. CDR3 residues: CASKTNTRDLDIQYF. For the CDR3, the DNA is TGTGCCAGTAAGACGAACACCAGGGACTTGGACATTCAGTACTTC.

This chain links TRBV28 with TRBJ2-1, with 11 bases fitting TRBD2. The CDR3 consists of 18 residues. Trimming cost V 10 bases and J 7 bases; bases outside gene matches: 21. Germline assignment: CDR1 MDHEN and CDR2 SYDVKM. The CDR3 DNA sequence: TGTGCCACAAGACGGCACTTTAGCGGGAGGGCCGGCTTTAATGAGCAGTTCTTC. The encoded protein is CATRRHFSGRAGFNEQFF.

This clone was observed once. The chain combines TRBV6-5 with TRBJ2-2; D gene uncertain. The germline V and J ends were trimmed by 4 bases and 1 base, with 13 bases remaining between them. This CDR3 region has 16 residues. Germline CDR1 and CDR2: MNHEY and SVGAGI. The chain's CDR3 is CASSLKGRLNTGELFF. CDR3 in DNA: TGTGCCAGCAGTTTAAAAGGCCGGCTGAACACCGGGGAGCTGTTTTTT.

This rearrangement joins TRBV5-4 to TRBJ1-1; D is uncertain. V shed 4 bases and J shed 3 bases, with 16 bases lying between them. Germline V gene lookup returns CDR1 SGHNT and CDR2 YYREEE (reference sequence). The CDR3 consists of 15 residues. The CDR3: CASSGGGRVDTEAFF. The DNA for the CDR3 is TGTGCCAGCAGCGGAGGTGGGAGGGTCGACACTGAAGCTTTCTTT.

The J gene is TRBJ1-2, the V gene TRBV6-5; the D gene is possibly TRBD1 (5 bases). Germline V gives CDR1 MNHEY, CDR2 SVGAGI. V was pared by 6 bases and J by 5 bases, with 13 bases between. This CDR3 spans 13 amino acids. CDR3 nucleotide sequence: TGTGCCAGCAGGAGGGGAGAGGGTTATGGCTACACCTTC. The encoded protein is CASRRGEGYGYTF.

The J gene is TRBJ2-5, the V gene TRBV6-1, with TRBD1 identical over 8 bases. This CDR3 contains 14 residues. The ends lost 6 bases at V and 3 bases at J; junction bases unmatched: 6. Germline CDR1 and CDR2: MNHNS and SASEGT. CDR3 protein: CASSRQGNEETQYF. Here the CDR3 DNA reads TGTGCCAGCAGCCGACAGGGGAATGAAGAGACCCAGTACTTC.

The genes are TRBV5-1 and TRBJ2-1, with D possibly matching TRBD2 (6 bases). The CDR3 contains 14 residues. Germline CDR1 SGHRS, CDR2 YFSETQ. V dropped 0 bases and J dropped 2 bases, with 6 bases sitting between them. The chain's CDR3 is CASSLGEAYNEQFF. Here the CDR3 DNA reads TGCGCCAGCAGCTTGGGGGAGGCCTACAATGAGCAGTTCTTC.

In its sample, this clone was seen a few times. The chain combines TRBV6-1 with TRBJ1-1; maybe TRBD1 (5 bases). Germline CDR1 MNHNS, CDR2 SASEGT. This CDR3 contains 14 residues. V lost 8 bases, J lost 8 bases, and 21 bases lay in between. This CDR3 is CASGEYMGRREAFF. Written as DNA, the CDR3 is TGTGCCAGCGGGGAGTACATGGGGCGACGGGAAGCTTTCTTT.

Written as DNA, the CDR3 is TGTGCCAGCAGCTTAAGTGCACAAGAGACCCAGTACTTC. Translation gives CASSLSAQETQYF. The chain couples TRBV7-3 to TRBJ2-5; D is unresolved. Germline-derived CDR1 and CDR2 are SGHTA and FQGTGA. CDR3 length: 13 amino acids. V lost 1 base, J lost 2 bases, and 5 bases lay in between.

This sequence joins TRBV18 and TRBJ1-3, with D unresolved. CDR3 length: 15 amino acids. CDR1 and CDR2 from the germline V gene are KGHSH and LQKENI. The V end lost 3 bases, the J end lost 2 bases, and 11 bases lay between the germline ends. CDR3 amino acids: CASSPTKLTGNTIYF. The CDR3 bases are TGTGCCAGCTCACCGACGAAACTTACTGGAAACACCATATATTTT. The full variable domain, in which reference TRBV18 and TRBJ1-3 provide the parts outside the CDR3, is NAGVMQNPRHLVRRRGQEARLRCSPMKGHSHVYWYRQLPEEGLKFMVYLQKENIIDESGMPKERFSAEFPKEGPSILRIQQVVRGDSAAYFCASSPTKLTGNTIYFGEGSWLTVV.

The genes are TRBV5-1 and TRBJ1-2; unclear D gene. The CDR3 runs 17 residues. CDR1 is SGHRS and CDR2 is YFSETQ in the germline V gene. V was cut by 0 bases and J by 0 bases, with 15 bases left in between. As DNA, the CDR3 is TGCGCCAGCAGCTTGGCCAACACAGCCACAACTAACTATGGCTACACCTTC. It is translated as CASSLANTATTNYGYTF.

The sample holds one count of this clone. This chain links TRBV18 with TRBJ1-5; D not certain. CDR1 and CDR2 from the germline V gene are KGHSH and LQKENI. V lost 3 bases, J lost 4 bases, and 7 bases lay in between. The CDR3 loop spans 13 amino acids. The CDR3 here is CASSPGSNQPQHF. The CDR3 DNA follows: TGTGCCAGCTCACCGGGGTCTAATCAGCCCCAGCATTTT.

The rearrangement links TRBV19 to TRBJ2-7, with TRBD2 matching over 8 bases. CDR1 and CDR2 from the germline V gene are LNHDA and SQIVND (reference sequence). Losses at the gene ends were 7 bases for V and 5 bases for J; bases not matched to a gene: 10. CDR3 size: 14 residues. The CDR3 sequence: CASNPGTSTHEQYF. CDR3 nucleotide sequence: TGTGCCAGTAATCCCGGGACTAGTACCCACGAGCAGTACTTC.

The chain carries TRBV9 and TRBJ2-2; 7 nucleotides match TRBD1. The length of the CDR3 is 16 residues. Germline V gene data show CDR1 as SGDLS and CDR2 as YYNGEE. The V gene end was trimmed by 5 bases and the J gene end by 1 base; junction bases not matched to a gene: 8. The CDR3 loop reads CASRKAGTENTGELFF. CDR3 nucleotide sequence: TGTGCCAGCAGGAAAGCCGGGACAGAGAACACCGGGGAGCTGTTTTTT.

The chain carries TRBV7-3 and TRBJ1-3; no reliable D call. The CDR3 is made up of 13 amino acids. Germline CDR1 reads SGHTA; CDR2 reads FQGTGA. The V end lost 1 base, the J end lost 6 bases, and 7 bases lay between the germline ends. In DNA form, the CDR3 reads TGTGCCAGCAGCTTAAGGGCCAAAAACACCATATATTTT. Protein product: CASSLRAKNTIYF.

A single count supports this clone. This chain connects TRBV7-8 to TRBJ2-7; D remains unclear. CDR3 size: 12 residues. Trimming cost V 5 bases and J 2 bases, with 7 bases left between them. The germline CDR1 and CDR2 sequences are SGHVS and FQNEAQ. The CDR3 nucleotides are TGTGCCAGCAGCCCTTCTACCTACGAGCAGTACTTC. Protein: CASSPSTYEQYF.

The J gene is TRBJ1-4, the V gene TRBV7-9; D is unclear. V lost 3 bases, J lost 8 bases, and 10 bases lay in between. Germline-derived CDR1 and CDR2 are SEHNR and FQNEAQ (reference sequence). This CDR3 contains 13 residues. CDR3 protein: CASSLGYEEKLFF. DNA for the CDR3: TGTGCCAGCAGCTTGGGATACGAAGAAAAACTGTTTTTT.

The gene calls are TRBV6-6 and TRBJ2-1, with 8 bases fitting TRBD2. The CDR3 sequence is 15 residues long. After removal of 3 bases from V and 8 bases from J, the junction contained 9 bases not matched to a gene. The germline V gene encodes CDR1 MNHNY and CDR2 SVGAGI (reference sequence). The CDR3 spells CASSYRGALADEQFF. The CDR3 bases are TGTGCCAGCAGTTATAGGGGGGCACTAGCGGATGAGCAGTTCTTC.

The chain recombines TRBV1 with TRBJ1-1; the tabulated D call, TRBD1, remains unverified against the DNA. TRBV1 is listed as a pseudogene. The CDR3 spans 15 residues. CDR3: CTSSQEDSENTEAFF. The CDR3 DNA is TGCACCAGCAGCCAAGAGGACAGCGAGAACACTGAAGCTTTCTTT.

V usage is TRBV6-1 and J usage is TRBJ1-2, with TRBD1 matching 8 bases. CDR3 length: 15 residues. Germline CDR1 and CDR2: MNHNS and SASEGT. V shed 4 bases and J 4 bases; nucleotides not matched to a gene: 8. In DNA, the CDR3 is TGTGCCAGCAGTGGGACAGGGAACCGGGGCTATGGCTACACCTTC. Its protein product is CASSGTGNRGYGYTF.

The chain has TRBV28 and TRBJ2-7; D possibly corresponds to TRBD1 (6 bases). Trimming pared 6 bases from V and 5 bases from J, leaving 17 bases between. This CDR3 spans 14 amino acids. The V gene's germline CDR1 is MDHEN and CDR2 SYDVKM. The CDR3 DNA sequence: TGTGCCAGCAGGGAGACAGGCGTGAGCGACGAGCAGTACTTC. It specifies CASRETGVSDEQYF.

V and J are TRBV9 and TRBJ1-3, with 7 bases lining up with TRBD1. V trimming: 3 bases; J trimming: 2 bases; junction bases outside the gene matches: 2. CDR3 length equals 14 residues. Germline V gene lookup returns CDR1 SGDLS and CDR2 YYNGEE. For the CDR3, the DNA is TGTGCCAGCAGCGCGGGGACAGCTGGAAACACCATATATTTT. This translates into CASSAGTAGNTIYF.

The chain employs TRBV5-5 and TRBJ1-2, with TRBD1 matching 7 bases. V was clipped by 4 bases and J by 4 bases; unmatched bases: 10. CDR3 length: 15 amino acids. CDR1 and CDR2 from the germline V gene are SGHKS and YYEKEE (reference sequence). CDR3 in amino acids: CASSARQGPTYGYTF. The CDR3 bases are TGTGCCAGCAGCGCCCGACAGGGTCCCACCTATGGCTACACCTTC.

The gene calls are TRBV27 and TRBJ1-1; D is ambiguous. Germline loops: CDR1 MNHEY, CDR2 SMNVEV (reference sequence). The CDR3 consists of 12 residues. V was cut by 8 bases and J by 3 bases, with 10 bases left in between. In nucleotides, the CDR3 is TGTGCCAGCCTCGGACGTTACACTGAAGCTTTCTTT. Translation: CASLGRYTEAFF.

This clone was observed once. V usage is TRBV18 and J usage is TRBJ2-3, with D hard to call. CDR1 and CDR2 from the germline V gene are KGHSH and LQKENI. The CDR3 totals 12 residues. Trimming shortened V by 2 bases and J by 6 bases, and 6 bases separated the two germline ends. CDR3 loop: CASSPSQDTQYF. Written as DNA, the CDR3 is TGTGCCAGCTCACCATCGCAGGATACGCAGTATTTT. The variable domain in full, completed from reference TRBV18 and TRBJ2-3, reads NAGVMQNPRHLVRRRGQEARLRCSPMKGHSHVYWYRQLPEEGLKFMVYLQKENIIDESGMPKERFSAEFPKEGPSILRIQQVVRGDSAAYFCASSPSQDTQYFGPGTRLTVL.

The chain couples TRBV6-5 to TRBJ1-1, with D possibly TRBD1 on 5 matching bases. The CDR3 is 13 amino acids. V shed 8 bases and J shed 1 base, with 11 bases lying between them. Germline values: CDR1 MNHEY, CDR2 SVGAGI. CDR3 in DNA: TGTGCCAGCGAACGTGGGGGGAACACTGAAGCTTTCTTT. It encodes CASERGGNTEAFF.